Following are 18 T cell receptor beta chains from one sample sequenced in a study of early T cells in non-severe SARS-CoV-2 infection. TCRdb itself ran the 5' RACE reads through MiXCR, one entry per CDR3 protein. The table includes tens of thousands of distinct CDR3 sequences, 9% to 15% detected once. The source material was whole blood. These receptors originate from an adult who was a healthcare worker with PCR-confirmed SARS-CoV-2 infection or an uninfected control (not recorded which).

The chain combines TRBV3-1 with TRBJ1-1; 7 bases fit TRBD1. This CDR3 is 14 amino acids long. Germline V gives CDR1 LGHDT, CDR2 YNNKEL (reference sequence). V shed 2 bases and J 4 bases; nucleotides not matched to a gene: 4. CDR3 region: CASSQRGQATEAFF. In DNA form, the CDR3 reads TGTGCCAGCAGCCAAAGGGGGCAGGCCACTGAAGCTTTCTTT.

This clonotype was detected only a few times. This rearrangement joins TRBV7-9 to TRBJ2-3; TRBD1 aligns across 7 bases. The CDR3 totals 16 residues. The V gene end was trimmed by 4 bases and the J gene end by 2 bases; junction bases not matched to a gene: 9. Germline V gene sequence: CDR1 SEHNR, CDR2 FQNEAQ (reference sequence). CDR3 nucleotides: TGTGCCAGCAGCTCTACCGGGACAGTCGACACAGATACGCAGTATTTT. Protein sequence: CASSSTGTVDTDTQYF.

The CDR3: CASSRALGAYNEQFF. Here the CDR3 DNA reads TGTGCCAGCAGCCGGGCCCTTGGTGCGTACAATGAGCAGTTCTTC. The gene calls are TRBV11-2 and TRBJ2-1; D gene unclear. In germline, CDR1 is SGHAT, CDR2 FQNNGV. The CDR3 has 15 residues. V was shortened by 5 bases and J by 4 bases, with 15 bases between the two germline ends.

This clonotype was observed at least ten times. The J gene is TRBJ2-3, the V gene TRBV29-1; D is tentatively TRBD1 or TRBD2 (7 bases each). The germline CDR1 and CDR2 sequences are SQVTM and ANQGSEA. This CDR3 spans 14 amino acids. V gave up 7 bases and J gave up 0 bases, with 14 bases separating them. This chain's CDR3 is CSDTGEGSTDTQYF. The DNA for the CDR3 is TGCAGCGATACAGGGGAGGGGAGCACAGATACGCAGTATTTT.

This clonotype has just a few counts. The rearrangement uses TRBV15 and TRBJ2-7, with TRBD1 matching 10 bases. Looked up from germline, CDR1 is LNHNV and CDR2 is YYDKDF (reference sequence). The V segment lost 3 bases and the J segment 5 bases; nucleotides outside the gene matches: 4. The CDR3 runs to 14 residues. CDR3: CATSRDRGSHEQYF. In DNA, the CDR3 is TGTGCCACCAGCAGGGACAGGGGGTCCCACGAGCAGTACTTC.

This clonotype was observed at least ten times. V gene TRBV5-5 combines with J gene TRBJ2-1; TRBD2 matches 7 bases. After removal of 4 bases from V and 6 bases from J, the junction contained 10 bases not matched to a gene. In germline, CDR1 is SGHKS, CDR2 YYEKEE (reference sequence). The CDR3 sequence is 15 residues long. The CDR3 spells CASSALAGDRNEQFF. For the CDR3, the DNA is TGTGCCAGCAGCGCGCTCGCGGGAGATCGCAATGAGCAGTTCTTC. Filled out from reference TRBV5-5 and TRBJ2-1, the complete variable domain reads DAGVTQSPTHLIKTRGQQVTLRCSPISGHKSVSWYQQVLGQGPQFIFQYYEKEERGRGNFPDRFSARQFPNYSSELNVNALLLGDSALYLCASSALAGDRNEQFFGPGTRLTVL.

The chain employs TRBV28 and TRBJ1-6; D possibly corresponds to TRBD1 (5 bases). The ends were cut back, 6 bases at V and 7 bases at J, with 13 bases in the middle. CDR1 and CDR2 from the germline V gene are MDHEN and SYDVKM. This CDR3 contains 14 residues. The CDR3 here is CASSRPGGNSPLHF. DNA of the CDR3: TGTGCCAGCAGCCGCCCCGGGGGGAATTCACCCCTCCACTTT.

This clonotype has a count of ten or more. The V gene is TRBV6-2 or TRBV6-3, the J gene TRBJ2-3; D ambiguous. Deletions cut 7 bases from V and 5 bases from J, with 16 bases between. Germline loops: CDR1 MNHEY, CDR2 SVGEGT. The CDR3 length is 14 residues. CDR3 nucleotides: TGTGCCAGCACCGGATACATAGAGGAAGATACGCAGTATTTT. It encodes CASTGYIEEDTQYF.

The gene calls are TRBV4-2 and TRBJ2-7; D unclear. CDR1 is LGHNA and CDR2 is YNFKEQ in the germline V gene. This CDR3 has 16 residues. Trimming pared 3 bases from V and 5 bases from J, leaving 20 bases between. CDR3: CASSQSFRSVDHEQYF. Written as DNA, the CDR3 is TGTGCCAGCAGCCAGTCGTTTCGGTCAGTCGACCACGAGCAGTACTTC.

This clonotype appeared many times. For the CDR3, the DNA is TGTGCCAGCAGCTCCGGGATGCTCAATTCACCCCTCCACTTT. It encodes CASSSGMLNSPLHF. J is TRBJ1-6 and V is TRBV7-2; D remains unclear. Between the trimmed V and J ends, which lost 4 bases and 7 bases, there was a span of 11 bases. This CDR3 has 14 residues. CDR1 and CDR2 (germline): SGHTA, FQGNSA.

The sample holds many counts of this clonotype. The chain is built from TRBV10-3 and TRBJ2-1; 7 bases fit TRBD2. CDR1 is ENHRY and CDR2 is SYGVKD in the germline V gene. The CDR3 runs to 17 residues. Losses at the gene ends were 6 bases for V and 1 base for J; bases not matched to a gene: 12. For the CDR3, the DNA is TGTGCCATCAGCGAAACAGCGGGACGGAATTCCTACAATGAGCAGTTCTTC. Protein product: CAISETAGRNSYNEQFF.

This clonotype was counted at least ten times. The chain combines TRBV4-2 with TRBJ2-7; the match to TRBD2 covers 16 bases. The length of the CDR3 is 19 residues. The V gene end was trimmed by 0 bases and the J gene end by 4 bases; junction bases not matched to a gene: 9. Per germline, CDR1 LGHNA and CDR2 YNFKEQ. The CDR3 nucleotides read TGTGCCAGCAGCCAAGATTTGAGGGAGGGACTAGCGGGAGGGTACGAGCAGTACTTC. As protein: CASSQDLREGLAGGYEQYF.

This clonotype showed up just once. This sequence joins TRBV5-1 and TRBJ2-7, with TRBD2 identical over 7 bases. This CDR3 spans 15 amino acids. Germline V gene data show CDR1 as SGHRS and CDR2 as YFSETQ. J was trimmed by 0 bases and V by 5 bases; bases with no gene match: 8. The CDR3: CASSPGGSFSYEQYF. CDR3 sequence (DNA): TGCGCCAGCAGTCCCGGGGGGAGTTTCTCCTACGAGCAGTACTTC.

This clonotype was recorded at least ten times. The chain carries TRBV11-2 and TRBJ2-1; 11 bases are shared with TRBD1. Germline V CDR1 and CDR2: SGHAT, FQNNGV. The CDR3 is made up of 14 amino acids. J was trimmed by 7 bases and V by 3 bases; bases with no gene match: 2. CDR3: CASSLGDRGNEQFF. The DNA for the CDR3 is TGTGCCAGCAGCTTGGGGGACAGGGGGAATGAGCAGTTCTTC.

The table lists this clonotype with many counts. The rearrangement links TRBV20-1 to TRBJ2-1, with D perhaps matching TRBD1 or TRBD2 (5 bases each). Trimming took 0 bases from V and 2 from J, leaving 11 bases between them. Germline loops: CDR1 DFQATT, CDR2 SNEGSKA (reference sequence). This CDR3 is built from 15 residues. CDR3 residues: CSARDRGLAYNEQFF. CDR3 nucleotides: TGCAGTGCTAGAGATCGGGGCTTAGCCTACAATGAGCAGTTCTTC.

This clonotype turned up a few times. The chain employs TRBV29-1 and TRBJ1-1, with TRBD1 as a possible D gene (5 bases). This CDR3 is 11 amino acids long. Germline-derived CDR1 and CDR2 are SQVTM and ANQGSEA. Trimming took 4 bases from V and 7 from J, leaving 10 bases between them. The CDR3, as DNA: TGCAGCGTTGGATCAGGGATTGAAGCTTTCTTT. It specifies CSVGSGIEAFF.

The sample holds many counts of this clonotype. CDR3 DNA: TGTGCCAGCAGCTCCCCCGGGAGAGCCGGGGAGCTGTTTTTT. It translates to CASSSPGRAGELFF. V gene TRBV11-2 combines with J gene TRBJ2-2; tentative D call: TRBD2 (6 bases). Germline-derived CDR1 and CDR2 are SGHAT and FQNNGV. The CDR3 extends over 14 amino acids. Trimming shortened V by 4 bases and J by 6 bases, and 12 bases separated the two germline ends.

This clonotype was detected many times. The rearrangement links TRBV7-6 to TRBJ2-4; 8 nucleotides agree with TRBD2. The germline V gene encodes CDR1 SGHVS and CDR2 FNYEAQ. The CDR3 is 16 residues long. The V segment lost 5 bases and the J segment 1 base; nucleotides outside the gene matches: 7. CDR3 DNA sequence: TGTGCCAGCAGCCCGGGGGGGGTATCGGCCAAAAACATTCAGTACTTC. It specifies CASSPGGVSAKNIQYF.